This T cell receptor beta chain stems from a study of blood T cell repertoires in COVID-19. Looking at the study overall: Cohort 3 recovery required two negative PCRs, clearance, or symptom resolution. The cDNA or gDNA used as material had been derived from T cells, B-cell-depleted T cells, or PBMCs.

Original processing methods: Nucleated cell number was recorded as an estimate derived from reference gene primer amplification. The repertoire was sequenced with immunoSEQ multiplex PCR; TCRdb's copy has only in-frame clones and lacks some. V, J and clone size derive from that table, while D and trimming were established from the DNA sequence. Of about 190,000 clones detected, 86% appear once; the ten largest clones hold about 22%. V lost 1 base and J 1 base, leaving 20 bases between the germline ends. CDR3 length equals 19 residues. CDR1 and CDR2 from the germline V gene are MGHRA and YSYEKL. This receptor was identified in a woman aged 40 to 55 in a cohort exposed to, infected with or recovered from COVID-19 (not recorded which). The sequencing input was PBMCs or T cells enriched from blood (not recorded which). This chain links TRBV4-1 with TRBJ2-1; a weak D match, TRBD1 (5 bases). CDR3 residues: CASSQGQNPQGGSYNEQFF. For the CDR3, the DNA is TGCGCCAGCAGCCAAGGGCAGAACCCCCAGGGTGGTTCCTACAATGAGCAGTTCTTC.